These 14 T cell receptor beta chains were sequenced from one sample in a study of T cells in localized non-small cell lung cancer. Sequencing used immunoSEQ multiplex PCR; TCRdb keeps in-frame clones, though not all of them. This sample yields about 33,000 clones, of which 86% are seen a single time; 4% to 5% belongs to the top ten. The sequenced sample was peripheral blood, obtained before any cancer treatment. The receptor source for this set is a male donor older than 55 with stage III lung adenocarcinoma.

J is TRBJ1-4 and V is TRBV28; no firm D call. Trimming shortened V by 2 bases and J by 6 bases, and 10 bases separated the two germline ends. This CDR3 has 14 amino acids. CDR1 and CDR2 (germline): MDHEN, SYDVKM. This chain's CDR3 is CASSLVQLDEKLFF. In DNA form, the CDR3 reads TGTGCCAGCAGTTTAGTACAGCTCGATGAAAAACTGTTTTTT. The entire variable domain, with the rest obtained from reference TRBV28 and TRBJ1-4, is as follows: DVKVTQSSRYLVKRTGEKVFLECVQDMDHENMFWYRQDPGLGLRLIYFSYDVKMKEKGDIPEGYSVSREKKERFSLILESASTNQTSMYLCASSLVQLDEKLFFGSGTQLSVL.

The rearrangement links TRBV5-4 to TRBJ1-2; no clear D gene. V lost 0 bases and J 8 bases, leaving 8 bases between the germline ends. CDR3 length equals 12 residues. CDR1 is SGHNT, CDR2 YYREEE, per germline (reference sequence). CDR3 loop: CASSLAAWGYTF. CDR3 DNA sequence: TGTGCCAGCAGCTTGGCCGCGTGGGGCTACACCTTC.

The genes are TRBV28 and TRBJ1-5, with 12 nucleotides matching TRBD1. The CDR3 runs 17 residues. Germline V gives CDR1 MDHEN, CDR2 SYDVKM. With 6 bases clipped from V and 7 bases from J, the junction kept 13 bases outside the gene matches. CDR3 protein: CASSLGQGAEFAQPQHF. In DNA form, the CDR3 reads TGTGCCAGCAGCTTGGGACAGGGGGCCGAGTTCGCCCAGCCCCAGCATTTT. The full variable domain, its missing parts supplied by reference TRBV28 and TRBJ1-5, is DVKVTQSSRYLVKRTGEKVFLECVQDMDHENMFWYRQDPGLGLRLIYFSYDVKMKEKGDIPEGYSVSREKKERFSLILESASTNQTSMYLCASSLGQGAEFAQPQHFGDGTRLSIL.

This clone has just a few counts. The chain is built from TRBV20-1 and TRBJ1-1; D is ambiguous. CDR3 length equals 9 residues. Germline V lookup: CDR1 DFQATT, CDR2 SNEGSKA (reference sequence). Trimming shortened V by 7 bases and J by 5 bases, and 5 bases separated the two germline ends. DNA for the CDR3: TGCAGTGTGGGAACTGAAGCTTTCTTT. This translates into CSVGTEAFF.

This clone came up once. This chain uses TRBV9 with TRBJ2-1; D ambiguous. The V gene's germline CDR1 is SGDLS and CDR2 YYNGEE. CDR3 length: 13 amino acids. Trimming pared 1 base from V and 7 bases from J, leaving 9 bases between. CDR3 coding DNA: TGTGCCAGCAGCGTATTGTTGTATAATGAGCAGTTCTTC. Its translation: CASSVLLYNEQFF.

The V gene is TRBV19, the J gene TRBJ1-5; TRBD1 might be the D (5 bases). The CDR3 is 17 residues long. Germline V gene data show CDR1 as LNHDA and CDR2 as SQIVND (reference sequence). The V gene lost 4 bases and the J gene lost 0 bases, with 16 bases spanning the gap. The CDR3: CASSTVQGSTSNQPQHF. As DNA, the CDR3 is TGTGCCAGTAGTACGGTGCAGGGATCTACTAGCAATCAGCCCCAGCATTTT.

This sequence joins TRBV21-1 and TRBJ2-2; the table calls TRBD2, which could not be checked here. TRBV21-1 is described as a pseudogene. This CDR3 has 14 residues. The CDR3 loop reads CASSKERDGGELFF. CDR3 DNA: TGTGCCAGCAGCAAAGAGAGGGATGGCGGGGAGCTGTTTTTT.

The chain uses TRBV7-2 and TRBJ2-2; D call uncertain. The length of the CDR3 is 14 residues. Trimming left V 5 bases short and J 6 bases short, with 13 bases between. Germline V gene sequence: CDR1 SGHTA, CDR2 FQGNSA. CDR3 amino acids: CASSVQAEAGELFF. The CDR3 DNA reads TGTGCCAGCAGCGTCCAGGCCGAGGCCGGGGAGCTGTTTTTT.

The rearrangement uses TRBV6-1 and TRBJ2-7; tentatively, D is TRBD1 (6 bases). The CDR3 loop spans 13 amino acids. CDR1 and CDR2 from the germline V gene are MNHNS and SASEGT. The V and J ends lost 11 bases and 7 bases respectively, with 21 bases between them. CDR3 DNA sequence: TGTGCCCACGGGTCAGGGGCAAGTGGGGAGCAGTACTTC. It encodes CAHGSGASGEQYF.

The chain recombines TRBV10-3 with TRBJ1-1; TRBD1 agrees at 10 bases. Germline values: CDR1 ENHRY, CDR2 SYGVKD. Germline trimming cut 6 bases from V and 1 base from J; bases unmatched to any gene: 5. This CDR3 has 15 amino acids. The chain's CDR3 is CAISLTGGKNTEAFF. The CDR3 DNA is TGTGCCATCAGCCTGACAGGGGGCAAGAACACTGAAGCTTTCTTT.

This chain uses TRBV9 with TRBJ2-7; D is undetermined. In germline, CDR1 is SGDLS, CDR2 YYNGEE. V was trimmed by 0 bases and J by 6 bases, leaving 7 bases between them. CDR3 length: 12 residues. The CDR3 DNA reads TGTGCCAGCAGCGTAGAGGTGGGCGAGCAGTACTTC. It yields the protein CASSVEVGEQYF.

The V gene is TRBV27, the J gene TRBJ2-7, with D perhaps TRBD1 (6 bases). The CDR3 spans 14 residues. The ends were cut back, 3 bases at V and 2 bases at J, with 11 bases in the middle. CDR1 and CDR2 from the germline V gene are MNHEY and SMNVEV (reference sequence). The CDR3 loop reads CASSFQQGAYEQYF. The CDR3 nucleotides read TGTGCCAGCAGTTTTCAACAGGGAGCCTACGAGCAGTACTTC.

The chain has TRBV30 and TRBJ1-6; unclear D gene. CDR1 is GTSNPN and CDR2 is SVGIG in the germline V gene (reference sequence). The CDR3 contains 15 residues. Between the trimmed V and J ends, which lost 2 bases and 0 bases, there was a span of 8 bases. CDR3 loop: CAWSILNSYNSPLHF. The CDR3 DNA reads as TGTGCCTGGAGTATCTTAAACTCCTATAATTCACCCCTCCACTTT. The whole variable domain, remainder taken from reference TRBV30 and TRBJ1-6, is SQTIHQWPATLVQPVGSPLSLECTVEGTSNPNLYWYRQAAGRGLQLLFYSVGIGQISSEVPQNLSASRPQDRQFILSSKKLLLSDSGFYLCAWSILNSYNSPLHFGNGTRLTVT.

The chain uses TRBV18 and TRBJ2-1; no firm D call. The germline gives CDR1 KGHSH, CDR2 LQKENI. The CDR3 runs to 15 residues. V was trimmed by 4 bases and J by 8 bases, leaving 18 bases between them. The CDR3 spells CASSRVALTGDEQFF. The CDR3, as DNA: TGTGCCAGCTCACGTGTGGCCCTTACCGGCGATGAGCAGTTCTTC.